Below are 5 T cell receptor beta chains sequenced from a single sample in a study of spatial heterogeneity in lung cancer. General study points: Expanded intratumoral alpha and beta TCR counts tracked tumor mutation counts.

Sample time point: sample taken at primary tumor resection. Which antigens these TCRs recognize remains unknown. A single record per CDR3 protein comes from TCRdb applying MiXCR to the 5' RACE reads. This sample contains about a hundred distinct CDR3 sequences. The sequenced sample was lung tumor tissue, obtained at surgery. Receptor source: a male donor with early-stage non-small cell lung cancer.

Of note for this clonotype: A library prepared for alpha chains yielded this beta chain as an off-target read; its size is of little meaning. The chain employs TRBV5-1 and TRBJ2-7, with a weak D call TRBD1 (6 bases). CDR1 and CDR2 from the germline V gene are SGHRS and YFSETQ. Trimming cost V 4 bases and J 0 bases, with 8 bases left between them. There are 13 residues in the CDR3. CDR3 region: CASSADSSYEQYF. CDR3 in DNA: TGCGCCAGCAGCGCGGACAGCTCCTACGAGCAGTACTTC.

Details on this clonotype: This beta chain is an unintended read in a library built for alpha chains; its size means little. The chain is built from TRBV5-4 and TRBJ2-7, with D tentatively TRBD2 (6 bases). The length of the CDR3 is 14 residues. Germline V gene data show CDR1 as SGHNT and CDR2 as YYREEE (reference sequence). Trimming removed 4 bases at V and 3 bases at J, with 14 bases between. The CDR3 reads CASSPAGQNYEQYF. The CDR3 bases are TGTGCCAGCAGCCCCGCGGGGCAGAACTACGAGCAGTACTTC.

Notes on this clonotype: This beta chain came through as a stray read in a library set up for alpha chains, and its size says little. The chain carries TRBV7-2 and TRBJ2-7; 7 nucleotides line up with TRBD2. This CDR3 region has 13 residues. The germline V gene encodes CDR1 SGHTA and CDR2 FQGNSA. Germline trimming cut 6 bases from V and 0 bases from J; bases unmatched to any gene: 2. The CDR3 DNA follows: TGTGCCAGCAGAGAGCGGGGCTCCTACGAGCAGTACTTC. Protein product: CASRERGSYEQYF.

Comment on this clonotype: Because the library targeted alpha chains, this beta chain is an off-target read whose size means little. The chain employs TRBV7-9 and TRBJ2-2, with 8 bases matching TRBD1. Germline V gene data show CDR1 as SEHNR and CDR2 as FQNEAQ (reference sequence). The CDR3 has 16 amino acids. Germline trimming cut 5 bases from V and 0 bases from J; bases unmatched to any gene: 5. The CDR3 loop reads CASSHRQGSNTGELFF. The CDR3 nucleotides are TGTGCCAGCAGCCACCGACAGGGGTCGAACACCGGGGAGCTGTTTTTT.

A remark on this clonotype: This beta chain represents an off-target read in a library built for alpha chains; its size is of limited meaning. The chain is built from TRBV30 and TRBJ2-1; 11 bases are a match to TRBD1. J was trimmed by 6 bases and V by 4 bases; bases with no gene match: 2. Germline CDR1 and CDR2: GTSNPN and SVGIG (reference sequence). This CDR3 is 13 amino acids long. The CDR3 is CAWKGTGGNEQFF. CDR3 coding DNA: TGTGCCTGGAAGGGGACAGGGGGCAATGAGCAGTTCTTC.